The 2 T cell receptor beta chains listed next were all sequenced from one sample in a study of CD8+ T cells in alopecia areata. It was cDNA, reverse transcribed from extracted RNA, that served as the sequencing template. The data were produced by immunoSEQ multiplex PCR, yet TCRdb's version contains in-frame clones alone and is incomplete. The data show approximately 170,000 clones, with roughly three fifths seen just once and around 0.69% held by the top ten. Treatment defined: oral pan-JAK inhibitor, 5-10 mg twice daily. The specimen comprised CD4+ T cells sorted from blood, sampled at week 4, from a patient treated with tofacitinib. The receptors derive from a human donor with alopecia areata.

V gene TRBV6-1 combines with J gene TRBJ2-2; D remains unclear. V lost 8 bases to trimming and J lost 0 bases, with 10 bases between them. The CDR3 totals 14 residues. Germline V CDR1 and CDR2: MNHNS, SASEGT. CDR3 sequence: CASRMLTNTGELFF. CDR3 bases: TGTGCCAGCCGGATGCTGACGAACACCGGGGAGCTGTTTTTT.

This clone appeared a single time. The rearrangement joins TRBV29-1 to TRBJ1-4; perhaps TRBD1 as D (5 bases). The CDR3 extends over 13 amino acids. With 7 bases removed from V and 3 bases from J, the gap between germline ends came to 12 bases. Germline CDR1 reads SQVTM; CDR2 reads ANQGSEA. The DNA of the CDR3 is TGCAGCGGCCTGATAGGGGCTAATGAAAAACTGTTTTTT. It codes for CSGLIGANEKLFF.